This T cell receptor (beta chain) derives from a study of cytomegalovirus exposure and HLA in healthy donors (dated by TCRdb to 2016 to 2017). About the investigation overall: An earlier analysis of several hundred of the donors reported more than 250 Gb of sequence data and 117 million unique TCR beta sequences from about 179 million T cells. About 330 gigabases of sequencing data and around 85 million unique TCR sequences made up an early release that covered fewer than 650 HLA-typed donors. Using immunosequencing, the study profiled T cell repertoires from about 620 subjects and related those repertoires to cytomegalovirus serostatus. All discovery cohort repertoires had been generated using a single sequencing platform. On average, 235,054 unique TCR beta nucleotide sequences were sequenced per donor among a few hundred genotyped donors of the cohort, with about 17% of those sequences being non-productive. A later analysis re-examined previously published TCR beta repertoires from 600 to 700 donors and added high-resolution HLA genotyping to investigate patterns of TCR occurrence. Four to six DR-DQ haplotypes were handled as single units for association and clustering, since linkage in the cohort was strong. An earlier analysis of approximately 580 of the donors used high-throughput TCR beta sequencing to judge whether each TCR beta V gene segment behaved as functional or pseudogenic. Rather than using new phenotypic data, the later analysis identified candidate immune exposures from TCR beta sequences and from how often those sequences occurred across donors. A separate validation cohort of about 110 different subjects was used in addition to the roughly 720-subject first cohort. Donor age, sex, ethnicity and CMV serostatus were compiled alongside the repertoire data. A later genetic analysis used genome-wide SNP genotypes for about 65% of the 666 donors, treating that subset as a discovery cohort. The study combined high-throughput TCR immunosequencing, statistical association of individual TCRs with disease status, and machine learning to predict cytomegalovirus infection status. The aim of the study was to test whether cataloging public T cell receptors could identify signatures of past pathogen exposure. Typing coverage varied by locus: roughly 620-640 donors for A, B, C, DRB1 and DQB1; 500 to 550 for DQA1; around 570 for DPA1; some 470 for DPB1. The genetic ancestry cluster associated with self-reported Caucasian donors included 81% of the roughly 390 genotyped donors. HLA typing included class I and class II loci at four-digit resolution. Overall study outcomes, separate from this receptor: Because the 87-base-pair reads could not distinguish some IMGT-functional V segments, including TRBV6-2 and TRBV6-3, those segments were excluded. In a later analysis, some 18,000 TCR beta sequences were associated with specific HLA alleles at a false discovery rate of 0.05. In both the original and validation cohorts, the classifier was reported to diagnose cytomegalovirus status with high specificity and sensitivity. Linkage disequilibrium might explain the correlated functional status among segregating V segments, but an unknown experimental factor could not be ruled out. A later analysis found that HLA-associated TCR beta chains were more clonally expanded and had lower generation probabilities than equally common non-associated chains. Fewer than 20 rarely observed V segments, including chromosome 9 orphons, were excluded from the earlier analysis of a few hundred of the donors because counts were too low. The sequencing pipeline was judged likely to have produced a cluster of highly shared sequence variants as a technical artifact. A later analysis found that TCR association rates varied across HLA loci, with DRB1 alleles showing the most associated TCRs and HLA-C alleles the fewest. In a later analysis, several top co-occurrence clusters were reported to appear linked to parvovirus B19, influenza, CMV and Epstein-Barr virus. In a later genetic analysis, a missense DCLRE1C variant was associated with V-gene and J-gene trimming of TCR beta chains, and the association was replicated in an independent cohort. While some public TCRs were present in many individuals, most TCR sequences turned up only very rarely across donors. Three of the identified cytomegalovirus-associated TCR beta chains were confirmed in vitro to be specific for cytomegalovirus antigens. According to a later genetic analysis, donors in an Asian-associated ancestry cluster had fewer N-insertions in productive TCRs than the roughly 670-donor mean. The cohort was sequenced for TCR beta chains only, and without alpha or paired-chain data the features that could be detected were limited. In a later analysis, most CMV-associated TCR beta chains were found to appear HLA-restricted, with HLA associations seemingly driven largely by CMV exposure. According to the authors, the approach could potentially be generalized to other disease states and immunological phenotypes. The study gave a list of about 170 TCR beta chains associated with cytomegalovirus. Because HLA typing was missing for some donors at each locus, association tests included only the typed subset. Immune exposure information for the cohort was limited to CMV serostatus. Strong co-occurrence of HLA alleles, especially DR and DQ, made assigning TCR associations to individual alleles difficult. An earlier analysis of 587 of the donors showed that most TCR beta V segments appeared in productive rearrangements either about 87% or about 30% of the time, which broadly matched IMGT annotations. Roughly uniform sequencing depth across donors was assumed in presence/absence analyses, although this assumption may not hold. A further reported finding was that TCR beta sequences accurately predicted the HLA-A and HLA-B alleles for most subjects in the first cohort.

About this clone itself: The target of this receptor is not known. The sample holds no much larger clone one base away, and base qualities are not on file.

The cohort comprised several hundred healthy bone marrow donors. All cohort members were sampled while nominally healthy, although unrecorded immune exposures were likely present. The donor tested CMV seropositive, placing the donor among the roughly 300 seropositive members of the cohort. A peripheral blood sample was collected from each donor, and TCR beta sequencing was performed on peripheral blood mononuclear cells. Genomic DNA extraction from the blood cell samples was performed with the Qiagen DNeasy Blood Extraction Kit. The library was made by the immunoSEQ multiplex PCR assay. For the multiplex PCR, a mixture combining 60 forward primers for TCR Vbeta segments and 13 reverse primers for TCR Jbeta segments was used. A multiplex PCR assay on genomic DNA amplified the CDR3 region of rearranged TCR beta genes. The amplified TCR beta libraries were sequenced on the Illumina HiSeq System as 87-base-pair reads. In the source study's methods: A later analysis counted approximately 74 million unique TCR beta chains across the 550 to 700 repertoires, and 10 million to 11 million of these chains were shared by at least two donors. Raw reads were error-corrected and collapsed into unique sequences with a nearest-neighbor algorithm that merged closely related sequences to remove PCR and sequencing errors. V, D and J gene segments were assigned by aligning CDR3 sequences to IMGT reference sequences. For a sequence to be retained, a match of at least six nucleotides was required to both a V gene segment and a J gene segment. Rearrangements were called productive when the CDR3 lacked stop codons and stayed in frame with V and J; all others were non-productive. CDR3 was defined by IMGT convention, running from the second conserved V-encoded cysteine to the conserved J-encoded phenylalanine. In an earlier analysis of 587 of the donors, sequences lacking an unambiguous match to a single V gene segment were excluded. An earlier analysis of several hundred of the donors called V segments functional above 56.7% productive rearrangements and segregating when the between-donor standard deviation exceeded 5%. A statistical classification framework was built for diagnosing cytomegalovirus status from the catalog of TCR beta chain sequences. V and J gene assignment, in a later analysis, came from comparing TCR nucleotide sequences with IMGT/GENE-DB human TR gene sequences. The TCRdist pipeline was used in a later analysis to assign CDR3 sequences and most-parsimonious VDJ recombination scenarios. In a later analysis, every TCR beta chain was defined by the combination of its CDR3 amino acid sequence and its V-gene family, and reads without a unique V-gene family were dropped. As a way to deal with suspected cross-contamination and a sequencing artifact, a later analysis dropped roughly 600 nucleotide sequences that were highly shared and had low generation probability. For each public chain, a later analysis derived a clonal expansion index from normalized ranks of inferred template counts within each repertoire. Generation probabilities in a later analysis came from a VDJ recombination model fitted to out-of-frame rearrangements, and those results were checked against IGoR. Hypergeometric tests were used in a later analysis to score TCR-TCR, TCR-HLA and TCR-CMV co-occurrence, with a repertoire-size bias correction applied to the TCR pairs. To estimate false discovery rates, a later analysis permuted the HLA or CMV assignments 20 times. A later analysis grouped co-occurring TCRs with DBSCAN, adding TCRdist sequence similarity when clustering within HLA-allele-positive subsets. Co-occurrence clustering excluded repertoires with fewer than 30,000 or more than 120,000 public chains, plus five with anomalous nucleotide sharing. This immuneACCESS table, as held by TCRdb, lists in-frame sequences with V and J called but not all clones. Of the missing ones, under half trace to an unresolved V gene in checked studies; the others have no known cause. V and J calls and clone size are given by that table; D and trimming were obtained from the DNA. Recorded for this sample are over 150,000 clones; over 60% of them occurred a single time. Clones ranked in the top ten supply under 5% of the sample.

The CDR3 covers 16 residues, taking in both the cysteine and the phenylalanine. Only the CDR3 portion is preserved as DNA: 48 bases, with reading frame beginning at the first base. The germline V gene provides CDR1 KGHSH and CDR2 LQKENI. The receptor chain draws on TRBV18 and TRBJ2-5; 9 middle bases align to TRBD1. The last part of the DNA fits TRBJ2-7 better; the J call may be wrong. Material for sequencing was PBMCs. The sequence derives from a man aged 25-45 years in good health and CMV-seropositive. CDR3 sequence: CASSPPVGQGSYEQYF. The nucleotide sequence is given as TGTGCCAGCTCACCACCGGTAGGACAGGGGAGTTACGAGCAGTACTTC.